Detailed here is one T cell receptor beta chain. No antigen is known for it. The data belong to a study of shared clonotypes between healthy human individuals. Overall study: There were three CD4 naive, three CD4 memory, two CD8 naive and one CD8 memory plates per donor. Overall study findings and caveats: Few donors limited the genetic and exposure-history diversity represented. In the sorted subsets, rarefaction showed sequencing was incomplete despite large depth.

Deletions cut 6 bases from V and 4 bases from J, with 9 bases between. Germline lookup yields CDR1 MNHNY and CDR2 SVGAGI (reference sequence). CDR3 length equals 13 residues. The method was immunoSEQ multiplex PCR; TCRdb's version includes in-frame clones alone and lacks a portion of them. Of over 950,000 clones in the sample, roughly 80% were seen once. The sample consisted of memory CD4+ T cells from PBMCs. The subset is: CD45RA-negative fraction. This clonotype originated in a man aged 18 to 35 in good health. Some clones in this sample may be carry-over from other donors' samples. V and J are TRBV6-6 and TRBJ2-2; D is unclear. The DNA of the CDR3 is TGTGCCAGCAGCCGCGACCTCACCGGGGAGCTGTTTTTT. Its protein is CASSRDLTGELFF.